These 10 T cell receptor beta chains originate from one sample sequenced in a study of a mutant IDH1 vaccine in newly diagnosed glioma. Clones were read by immunoSEQ multiplex PCR, and TCRdb kept only the in-frame ones, dropping some. The table lists tens of thousands of clones, approximately 83% of them singletons, with 6% to 9.5% in the top ten. Stated time point: baseline, week 1 (first vaccination visit). Treatment given: pre-vaccination baseline after standard-of-care therapy. Specimen: PBMCs, collected from a glioma patient treated with radiotherapy, temozolomide or both. The receptors derive from a woman aged 50 to 60 with glioma.

The V gene is TRBV29-1, the J gene TRBJ2-5, with unresolved D. The V end lost 7 bases, the J end lost 1 base, and 13 bases lay between the germline ends. The germline gives CDR1 SQVTM, CDR2 ANQGSEA. The CDR3 sequence is 13 residues long. CDR3 in amino acids: CSAVNGLQETQYF. The CDR3, as DNA: TGCAGCGCTGTAAACGGGCTCCAAGAGACCCAGTACTTC.

This clone occurred a few times. The chain uses TRBV29-1 and TRBJ1-1, with TRBD1 matching over 8 bases. This CDR3 comprises 14 residues. V lost 5 bases, J lost 0 bases, and 5 bases stayed unmatched. CDR1 is SQVTM and CDR2 is ANQGSEA in the germline V gene. The CDR3, as DNA: TGCAGCGTTCTGGACAGGGTGGTGAACACTGAAGCTTTCTTT. It translates to CSVLDRVVNTEAFF.

The chain combines TRBV19 with TRBJ1-2; D perhaps matches TRBD1 (6 bases). The CDR3 is 14 residues long. V was shortened by 8 bases and J by 2 bases, with 15 bases between the two germline ends. Germline CDR1 LNHDA, CDR2 SQIVND (reference sequence). CDR3 sequence (DNA): TGTGCCAGTCGCCCGGAGGGGGAGAACTATGGCTACACCTTC. Amino acid sequence: CASRPEGENYGYTF. Complete variable domain (other parts from reference TRBV19 and TRBJ1-2): DGGITQSPKYLFRKEGQNVTLSCEQNLNHDAMYWYRQDPGQGLRLIYYSQIVNDFQKGDIAEGYSVSREKKESFPLTVTSAQKNPTAFYLCASRPEGENYGYTFGSGTRLTVV.

The rearrangement joins TRBV9 to TRBJ2-5; 9 nucleotides agree with TRBD1. Germline CDR1 reads SGDLS; CDR2 reads YYNGEE. The V and J ends lost 5 bases and 4 bases, in that order; junction bases with no gene match: 6. The CDR3 is made up of 14 amino acids. The CDR3 region has the DNA TGTGCCAGCAGTATCGACAGGGGGAGAGAGACCCAGTACTTC. Protein product: CASSIDRGRETQYF. The complete variable domain, with remaining parts taken from reference TRBV9 and TRBJ2-5, reads DSGVTQTPKHLITATGQRVTLRCSPRSGDLSVYWYQQSLDQGLQFLIQYYNGEERAKGNILERFSAQQFPDLHSELNLSSLELGDSALYFCASSIDRGRETQYFGPGTRLLVL.

This clone appeared once. The DNA for the CDR3 is TGTGCCAGCAGCTTCTACCAAGGGGGCGGGACCGGGGAGCTGTTTTTT. It encodes CASSFYQGGGTGELFF. The chain is built from TRBV13 and TRBJ2-2; TRBD1 agrees at 7 bases. V gave up 3 bases and J gave up 5 bases; unmatched junction bases: 9. CDR1 is PRHDT, CDR2 FYEKMQ, per germline (reference sequence). CDR3 length: 16 amino acids.

The CDR3 bases are TGTGCCAGCAGCTTGGGGGGCTCGGCAGATACGCAGTATTTT. It codes for CASSLGGSADTQYF. The chain employs TRBV5-4 and TRBJ2-3; weak D call: TRBD1 (5 bases). V gave up 0 bases and J gave up 4 bases, with 9 bases separating them. The CDR3 is 14 residues long. The germline CDR1 and CDR2 sequences are SGHNT and YYREEE (reference sequence).

This clone was counted only a few times. The V gene is TRBV7-9, the J gene TRBJ1-4; the D gene is possibly TRBD1 (6 bases). Per the germline V gene, CDR1 is SEHNR and CDR2 is FQNEAQ (reference sequence). This CDR3 has 15 amino acids. Trimming took 4 bases from V and 3 from J, leaving 12 bases between them. Here the CDR3 DNA reads TGTGCCAGCAGCTCCTGGGACACTCCTAATGAAAAACTGTTTTTT. It encodes CASSSWDTPNEKLFF.

The J gene is TRBJ1-5, the V gene TRBV19; D is unclear. V lost 9 bases, J lost 3 bases, and 12 bases lay in between. The CDR3 contains 13 residues. CDR1 and CDR2 (germline): LNHDA, SQIVND (reference sequence). In nucleotides, the CDR3 is TGTGCCAGCTCGGACGGATTCAATCAGCCCCAGCATTTT. Translating it yields CASSDGFNQPQHF. The whole variable domain, filled in from reference TRBV19 and TRBJ1-5, reads DGGITQSPKYLFRKEGQNVTLSCEQNLNHDAMYWYRQDPGQGLRLIYYSQIVNDFQKGDIAEGYSVSREKKESFPLTVTSAQKNPTAFYLCASSDGFNQPQHFGDGTRLSIL.

The chain has TRBV29-1 and TRBJ2-1; D possibly uses TRBD1 or TRBD2 (6 bases each). With 3 bases removed from V and 6 bases from J, the gap between germline ends came to 9 bases. There are 12 residues in the CDR3. Germline CDR1 reads SQVTM; CDR2 reads ANQGSEA. CDR3 nucleotide sequence: TGCAGCGTTGAGTGGGGGGCCAATGAGCAGTTCTTC. Its protein product is CSVEWGANEQFF.

V is TRBV5-1 and J is TRBJ2-1; TRBD2 might be the D (7 bases). CDR1 is SGHRS and CDR2 is YFSETQ in the germline V gene. This CDR3 spans 15 amino acids. The V and J ends lost 0 bases and 5 bases respectively, with 12 bases between them. The CDR3 sequence is CASSLGGGRDNEQFF. For the CDR3, the DNA is TGCGCCAGCAGCTTGGGCGGGGGCCGGGACAATGAGCAGTTCTTC.